The next 17 T cell receptor beta chains were all read from a single sample in a study of blood T cells in healthy people across ages. PCR was performed a second time for roughly 7 to 11 cycles using a sample-barcoded 5' primer and a J-beta primer mix. Each CDR3 protein gets one entry after TCRdb re-called the 5' RACE reads with MiXCR. The repertoire holds about 760,000 distinct CDR3 sequences, with 20% to 30% as singletons. The data were also submitted as part of a second study, on T cells of mothers and their children.

Sequencing was done on a sample of blood. The receptors shown here come from a boy aged 5-17 years in good health.

The chain links TRBV4-1 to TRBJ1-4, with D hard to call. With 0 bases removed from V and 5 bases from J, the gap between germline ends came to 16 bases. Germline loops: CDR1 MGHRA, CDR2 YSYEKL. The CDR3 has 17 residues. The CDR3, as DNA: TGCGCCAGCAGCCAAGATCGGTTTGGCGGAGAGAATGAAAAACTGTTTTTT. It codes for CASSQDRFGGENEKLFF.

V and J are TRBV18 and TRBJ1-1, with D perhaps TRBD1 (5 bases). The CDR3 is 13 amino acids. V was shortened by 3 bases and J by 5 bases, with 10 bases between the two germline ends. Germline V gene lookup returns CDR1 KGHSH and CDR2 LQKENI. The CDR3 DNA reads TGTGCCAGCTCACCGGCCAGGGAGACTGAAGCTTTCTTT. Amino acids: CASSPARETEAFF. The variable domain in full, completed from reference TRBV18 and TRBJ1-1, reads NAGVMQNPRHLVRRRGQEARLRCSPMKGHSHVYWYRQLPEEGLKFMVYLQKENIIDESGMPKERFSAEFPKEGPSILRIQQVVRGDSAAYFCASSPARETEAFFGQGTRLTVV.

This clonotype was picked up a small number of times. The chain links TRBV7-9 to TRBJ1-2; D unclear. CDR1 is SEHNR, CDR2 FQNEAQ, per germline (reference sequence). The CDR3 totals 13 residues. V dropped 2 bases and J dropped 13 bases, with 17 bases sitting between them. The CDR3 is CASSLTLLESCTF. DNA of the CDR3: TGTGCCAGCAGCTTAACGCTTTTGGAAAGCTGCACCTTC.

This clonotype occurred many times. The V gene is TRBV7-9, the J gene TRBJ2-5; TRBD1 matches 10 bases. Germline CDR1 SEHNR, CDR2 FQNEAQ (reference sequence). J lost 3 bases, V lost 4 bases, and 8 bases had no gene match. CDR3 length equals 16 residues. For the CDR3, the DNA is TGTGCCAGCAGCTCGCCGACAGGGGGCATAGAAGAGACCCAGTACTTC. It translates to CASSSPTGGIEETQYF. Full variable domain (missing parts from reference TRBV7-9 and TRBJ2-5): DTGVSQNPRHKITKRGQNVTFRCDPISEHNRLYWYRQTLGQGPEFLTYFQNEAQLEKSRLLSDRFSAERPKGSFSTLEIQRTEQGDSAMYLCASSSPTGGIEETQYFGPGTRLLVL.

This clonotype turned up a few times. The V call is TRBV12-3 or TRBV12-4, the J call TRBJ2-1, with 9 positions matching TRBD2. J gave up 4 bases and V 7 bases, and 5 bases lay outside the gene matches. The CDR3 consists of 14 residues. Here the CDR3 DNA reads TGTGCCAGCACCCGACTAGCGGCATACAATGAGCAGTTCTTC. This codes for CASTRLAAYNEQFF.

This chain uses TRBV24-1 with TRBJ2-7; TRBD1 might be the D (6 bases). This CDR3 is 15 amino acids long. V lost 4 bases and J lost 2, with 14 bases in between. The germline V gene has CDR1 KGHDR and CDR2 SFDVKD. CDR3 sequence reads: CATSDRTDFTYEQYF. CDR3 DNA sequence: TGTGCCACCAGTGACCGGACAGACTTCACCTACGAGCAGTACTTC.

The chain links TRBV19 to TRBJ2-6, with D possibly matching TRBD1 (5 bases). Germline V gene sequence: CDR1 LNHDA, CDR2 SQIVND (reference sequence). Trimming took 1 base from V and 2 from J, leaving 9 bases between them. The CDR3 loop spans 16 amino acids. The CDR3 reads CASSIGGRAGANVLTF. CDR3 bases: TGTGCCAGTAGTATAGGGGGCAGGGCTGGGGCCAACGTCCTGACTTTC.

V is TRBV12-3 or TRBV12-4 and J is TRBJ1-4; D perhaps matches TRBD1 (5 bases). CDR3 length: 14 residues. Trimming pared 4 bases from V and 8 bases from J, leaving 14 bases between. CDR3 sequence reads: CASSSGLPGEKLFF. The CDR3 coding sequence is TGTGCCAGCAGTTCGGGACTTCCGGGGGAAAAACTGTTTTTT.

Worth noting for this clonotype: The CDR3 carries no conserved terminal phenylalanine or tryptophan, so it likely arises from a read error. The chain has TRBV7-3 and TRBJ1-2; possible D gene TRBD1, 6 bases. The length of the CDR3 is 15 residues. Trimming pared 4 bases from V and 5 bases from J, leaving 17 bases between. Germline-derived CDR1 and CDR2 are SGHTA and FQGTGA. CDR3 sequence: CASSSTGTPAYGYTL. CDR3 DNA sequence: TGTGCCAGCAGCTCCACCGGGACACCAGCTTATGGCTACACCTTA.

The rearrangement joins TRBV18 to TRBJ1-1; D not certain. CDR1 is KGHSH, CDR2 LQKENI, per germline. V was trimmed by 2 bases and J by 10 bases, leaving 11 bases between them. The length of the CDR3 is 12 residues. The CDR3 here is CASSPDGLGAFF. The CDR3 nucleotides read TGTGCCAGCTCACCAGATGGGTTAGGAGCTTTCTTT.

This clonotype was observed a handful of times. This CDR3 reads CASSKSGLADTQYF. CDR3 nucleotides: TGTGCCAGCAGTAAGAGTGGTCTCGCAGATACGCAGTATTTT. This chain connects TRBV28 to TRBJ2-3; D unclear. Germline V gene sequence: CDR1 MDHEN, CDR2 SYDVKM. V was trimmed by 5 bases and J by 4 bases, leaving 13 bases between them. The length of the CDR3 is 14 residues.

This chain uses TRBV5-1 with TRBJ2-3; TRBD1 matches 7 bases. The CDR3 length is 16 residues. V gave up 2 bases and J gave up 1 base; unmatched junction bases: 7. The germline V gene has CDR1 SGHRS and CDR2 YFSETQ. The CDR3 here is CASSFILGTGTDTQYF. CDR3 DNA: TGCGCCAGCAGCTTTATCCTCGGGACAGGCACAGATACGCAGTATTTT.

The chain combines TRBV7-6 with TRBJ2-5, with D perhaps matching TRBD1 or TRBD2 (5 bases each). The last part of the DNA fits TRBJ2-1 better; the J call may be wrong. The length of the CDR3 is 14 residues. The V gene's germline CDR1 is SGHVS and CDR2 FNYEAQ. In DNA form, the CDR3 reads TGTGCCAGCAGCTTATATAGTCGGGGCCTTGAGCAGTTCTTC. Amino acid sequence: CASSLYSRGLEQFF.

This clonotype was seen a handful of times. V usage is TRBV10-2 and J usage is TRBJ2-1; 8 bases fit TRBD2. The CDR3 has 15 residues. CDR1 WSHSY and CDR2 SAAADI come from the germline V gene. V lost 8 bases and J lost 8; bases outside the gene matches: 14. As DNA, the CDR3 is TGCGCCAGCGCATCTGGCGGGGGGAGGTGGGATGAGCAGTTCTTC. This translates into CASASGGGRWDEQFF.

This clonotype was picked up a small number of times. The J gene is TRBJ2-4, the V gene TRBV12-3 or TRBV12-4; D may be TRBD1 (5 bases). V was clipped by 3 bases and J by 2 bases, with 11 bases between them. This CDR3 is built from 15 residues. The CDR3 loop reads CASSFEGATKNIQYF. The CDR3 coding sequence is TGTGCCAGCAGTTTTGAAGGGGCGACCAAAAACATTCAGTACTTC.

Comment on this clonotype: The missing conserved phenylalanine or tryptophan at the end of this CDR3 makes a read error likely. The gene calls are TRBV27 and TRBJ2-7; 8 nucleotides line up with TRBD2. Germline assignment: CDR1 MNHEY and CDR2 SMNVEV (reference sequence). The CDR3 extends over 15 amino acids. V lost 5 bases to trimming and J lost 6 bases; unmatched junction nucleotides: 12. As DNA, the CDR3 is TGTGCCAGCAGTGCTCCCCAAGCGGGAGTGGTCGAGCAGTACTGC. This codes for CASSAPQAGVVEQYC.

This clonotype was seen at least ten times. V is TRBV5-5 and J is TRBJ2-5; tentative D call: TRBD1 (6 bases). Germline V gene data show CDR1 as SGHKS and CDR2 as YYEKEE (reference sequence). The length of the CDR3 is 15 residues. V gave up 0 bases and J gave up 5 bases, with 14 bases separating them. The CDR3 region has the DNA TGTGCCAGCAGCTTGGCTGCAGGTCAGGGGGAGACCCAGTACTTC. It codes for CASSLAAGQGETQYF.